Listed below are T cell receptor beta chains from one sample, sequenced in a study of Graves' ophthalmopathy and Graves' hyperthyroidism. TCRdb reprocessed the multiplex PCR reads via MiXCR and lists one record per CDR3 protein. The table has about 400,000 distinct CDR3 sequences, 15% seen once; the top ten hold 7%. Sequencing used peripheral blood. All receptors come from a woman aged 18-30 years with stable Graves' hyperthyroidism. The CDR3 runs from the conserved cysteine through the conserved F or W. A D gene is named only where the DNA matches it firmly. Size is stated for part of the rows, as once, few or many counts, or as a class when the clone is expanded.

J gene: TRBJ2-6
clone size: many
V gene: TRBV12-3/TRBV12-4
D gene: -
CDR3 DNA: TGTGCCAGCAGTTTATCGGCATGGGTTCCTGGGGCCAACGTCCTGACTTTC
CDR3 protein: CASSLSAWVPGANVLTF

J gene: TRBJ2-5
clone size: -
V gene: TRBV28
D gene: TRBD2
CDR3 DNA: TGTGCCAGCAGTCCTCTAGCGGGAACGGGGGAGACCCAGTACTTC
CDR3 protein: CASSPLAGTGETQYF

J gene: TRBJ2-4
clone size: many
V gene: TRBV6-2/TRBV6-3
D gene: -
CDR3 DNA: TGTGCCAGCAGCCAGACATTAGCCAAAAACATTCAGTACTTC
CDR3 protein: CASSQTLAKNIQYF

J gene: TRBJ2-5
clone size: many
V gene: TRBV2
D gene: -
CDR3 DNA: TGTGCCAGCAGCGGTGGGGTAGTGGAGACCCAGTACTTC
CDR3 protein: CASSGGVVETQYF

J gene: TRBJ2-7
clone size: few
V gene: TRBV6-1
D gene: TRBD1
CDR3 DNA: TGTGCCAGCAGTGACCGGGACAGAAGCTCCTACGAGCAGTACTTC
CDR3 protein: CASSDRDRSSYEQYF

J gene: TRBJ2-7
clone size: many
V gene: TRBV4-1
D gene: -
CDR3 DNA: TGCGCCAGCAGCCAAGACGGGACATCGGCCTACGAGCAGTACTTC
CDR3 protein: CASSQDGTSAYEQYF

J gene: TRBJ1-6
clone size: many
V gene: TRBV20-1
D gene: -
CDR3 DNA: TGCAGTGCTAGAGTTGTCCGCCAGGACTATAATTCACCCCTCCACTTT
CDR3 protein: CSARVVRQDYNSPLHF

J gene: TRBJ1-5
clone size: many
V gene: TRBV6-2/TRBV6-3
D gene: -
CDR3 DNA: TGTGCCAGCCGATCCGGTGGGTCTGATCAGCCCCAGCATTTT
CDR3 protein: CASRSGGSDQPQHF

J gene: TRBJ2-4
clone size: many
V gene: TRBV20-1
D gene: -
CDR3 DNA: TGCAGTGCTAGTCCGGCCGAGCGAGGGAAAAACATTCAGTACTTC
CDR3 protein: CSASPAERGKNIQYF

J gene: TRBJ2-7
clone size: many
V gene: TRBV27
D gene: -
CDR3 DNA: TGTGCCAGCAGTTTAACTTACCCTTCCAACGAGCAGTACTTC
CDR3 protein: CASSLTYPSNEQYF

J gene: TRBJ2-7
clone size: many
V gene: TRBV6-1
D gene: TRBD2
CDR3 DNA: TGTGCCAGCAGTGCCGGGACTAGCGGATCCTACGAGCAGTACTTC
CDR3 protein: CASSAGTSGSYEQYF

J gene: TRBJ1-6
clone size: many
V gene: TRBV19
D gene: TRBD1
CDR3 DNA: TGTGCCAGTAGTCCACCGACAGGGGTGAATTCACCCCTCCACTTT
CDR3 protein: CASSPPTGVNSPLHF

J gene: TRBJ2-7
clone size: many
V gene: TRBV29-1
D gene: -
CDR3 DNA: TGCAGCGTTGCGGACGGCACCTACGAGCAGTACTTC
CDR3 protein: CSVADGTYEQYF

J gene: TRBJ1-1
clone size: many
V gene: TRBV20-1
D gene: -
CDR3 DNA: TGCAGTGCTAGGTCAGGCTCAATGAACACTGAAGCTTTCTTT
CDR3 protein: CSARSGSMNTEAFF

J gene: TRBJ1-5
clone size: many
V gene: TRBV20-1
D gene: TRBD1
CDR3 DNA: TGCAGTGCCCAAACCCGGACAGGGTCCGCTTTATATCAGCCCCAGCATTTT
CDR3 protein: CSAQTRTGSALYQPQHF

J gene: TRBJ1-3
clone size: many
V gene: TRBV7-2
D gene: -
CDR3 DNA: TGTGCCAGCAGCTCGAAGGGCTATGGAAACACCATATATTTT
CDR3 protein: CASSSKGYGNTIYF

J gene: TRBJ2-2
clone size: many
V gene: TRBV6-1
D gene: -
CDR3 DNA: TGTGCCAGCAGGAAGACTAGTTCCACCGGGGAGCTGTTTTTT
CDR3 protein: CASRKTSSTGELFF

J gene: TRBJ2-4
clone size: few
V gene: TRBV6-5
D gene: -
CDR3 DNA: TGTGCCAGCAGTTACTCGAGTCAGGGTAAAAACATTCAGTACTTC
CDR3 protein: CASSYSSQGKNIQYF

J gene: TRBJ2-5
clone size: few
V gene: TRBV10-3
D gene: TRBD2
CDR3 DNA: TGTGCCATCAGTGTCGGGGGGGGCCTCCAAGAGACCCAGTACTTC
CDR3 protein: CAISVGGGLQETQYF

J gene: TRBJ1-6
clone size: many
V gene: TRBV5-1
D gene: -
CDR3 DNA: TGCGCCAGCAGCTTGAGCACGCAGGGGTTGGGTTCACCCCTCCACTTT
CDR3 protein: CASSLSTQGLGSPLHF

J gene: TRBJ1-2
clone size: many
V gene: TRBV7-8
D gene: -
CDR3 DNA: TGTGCCAGCAGTTTAGTAGGGGATGGCTACACCTTC
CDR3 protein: CASSLVGDGYTF

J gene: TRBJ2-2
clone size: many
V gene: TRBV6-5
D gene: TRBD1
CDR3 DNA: TGTGCCAGCAGTCACCGGGACAGGGATACCGGGGAGCTGTTTTTT
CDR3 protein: CASSHRDRDTGELFF

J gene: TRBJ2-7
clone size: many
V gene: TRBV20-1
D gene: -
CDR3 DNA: TGCAGTGCTAGTTATGGCAGACTCTACGAGCAGTACTTC
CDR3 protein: CSASYGRLYEQYF

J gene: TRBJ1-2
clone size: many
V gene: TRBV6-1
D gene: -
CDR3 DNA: TGTGCCAGCAGTCAGGGTATAGCTGGCTACACCTTC
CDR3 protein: CASSQGIAGYTF

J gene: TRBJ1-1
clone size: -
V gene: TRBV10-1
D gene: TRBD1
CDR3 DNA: TGCGCCAGCAGTCCGCGGACAGGGGGCAGAACTGAAGCTTTCTTT
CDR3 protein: CASSPRTGGRTEAFF

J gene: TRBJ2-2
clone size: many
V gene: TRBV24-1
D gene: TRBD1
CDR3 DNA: TGTGCCACCAATTCGGGACAGGGGTTTAACACCGGGGAGCTGTTTTTT
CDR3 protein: CATNSGQGFNTGELFF

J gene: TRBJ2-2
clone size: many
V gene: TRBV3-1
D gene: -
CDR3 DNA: TGTGCCAGCACCCAATCCACCGGGGAGCTGTTTTTT
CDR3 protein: CASTQSTGELFF

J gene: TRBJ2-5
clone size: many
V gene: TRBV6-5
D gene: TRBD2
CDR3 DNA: TGTGCCAGCAGTTACGCGACTAGCGGGGGCCAAGAGACCCAGTACTTC
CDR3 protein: CASSYATSGGQETQYF